Listed below are T cell receptor beta chains from one sample, sequenced in a study of T cells in localized non-small cell lung cancer. Here immunoSEQ multiplex PCR was the method, and the copy in TCRdb shows in-frame clones only, minus some. Of 70,000 to 95,000 clones detected, roughly 93% appear once; the ten largest clones hold approximately 4%. The sample here was PBMCs, taken before any cancer treatment. The receptors come from a woman aged 35-75 years with stage II squamous cell lung carcinoma. Each CDR3 is given with its conserved first and last residue.

v_call: TRBV30
cdr3_aa: CARTSGRSGDTQYF

v_call: TRBV4-2
cdr3_aa: CASSRNGIYEQYF

v_call: TRBV5-1
cdr3_aa: CASSSAGQPANTGELFF

v_call: TRBV30
cdr3_aa: CAWRISLQGNTEAFF

v_call: TRBV2
cdr3_aa: CASSGTSKETQYF

v_call: TRBV4-1
cdr3_aa: CASSQESGQGRLETQYF

v_call: TRBV11-2
cdr3_aa: CASSLDSGGGETQYF

v_call: TRBV5-1
cdr3_aa: CASSLPGPNTEAFF

v_call: TRBV19
cdr3_aa: CASRLNIQGVGTEAFF

v_call: TRBV6-6
cdr3_aa: CASRPRDRLANYGYTF

v_call: TRBV19
cdr3_aa: CAISGGAPTGELFF

v_call: TRBV19
cdr3_aa: CASKKNWRDIEQYF

v_call: TRBV30
cdr3_aa: CAWSASQSDTQYF

v_call: TRBV5-1
cdr3_aa: CASSLSGGARNEQFF

v_call: TRBV15
cdr3_aa: CATSRESVTSGPPVSYEQYF

v_call: TRBV29-1
cdr3_aa: CSALTVDTEAFF

v_call: TRBV2
cdr3_aa: CASSFGQNNQPQHF

v_call: TRBV4-1
cdr3_aa: CASSQGASGSYEQYF

v_call: TRBV6-5
cdr3_aa: CASSPTGGDYNEQFF

v_call: TRBV6-5
cdr3_aa: CASGSGYGYTF

v_call: TRBV6-6
cdr3_aa: CASSHTRQGSYGYTF

v_call: TRBV10-3
cdr3_aa: CAISESGPAHLHF

v_call: TRBV6-1
cdr3_aa: CASSIDRADYGYTF

v_call: TRBV7-9
cdr3_aa: CASSTLRVPYEQYF

v_call: TRBV5-4
cdr3_aa: CASSLGGQGVTNYGYTF

v_call: TRBV19
cdr3_aa: CASSRRGRGQFTEAFF

v_call: TRBV18
cdr3_aa: CASSPGLGNTEAFF

v_call: TRBV7-9
cdr3_aa: CASSLAGGNQPQHF

v_call: TRBV11-2
cdr3_aa: CASSAQGARAFF

v_call: TRBV10-1
cdr3_aa: CASSGDMNTEAFF

v_call: TRBV6-1
cdr3_aa: CASTLGGLNTEAFF

v_call: TRBV29-1
cdr3_aa: CSVERLAGGRETQYF

v_call: TRBV27
cdr3_aa: CASSFLATNEKLFF

v_call: TRBV15
cdr3_aa: CATSRDRDRGQETQYF

v_call: TRBV20-1
cdr3_aa: CSAQKGNEQYF

v_call: TRBV4-1
cdr3_aa: CASSQLRKAGSTDTQYF

v_call: TRBV6-6
cdr3_aa: CASSYPPTPLGETQYF

v_call: TRBV15
cdr3_aa: CATITGTTGANVLTF

v_call: TRBV15
cdr3_aa: CATSRDTHSGNTIYF

v_call: TRBV28
cdr3_aa: CASSLGAGLGELFF

v_call: TRBV6-5
cdr3_aa: CASSYSQGANTEAFF

v_call: TRBV18
cdr3_aa: CASSPPGRGLYNEQFF

v_call: TRBV9
cdr3_aa: CASSGGTGPAYEQYF

v_call: TRBV5-1
cdr3_aa: CASSETGFPNYGYTF

v_call: TRBV29-1
cdr3_aa: CSVARASGRNIGAYEQYF

v_call: TRBV4-2
cdr3_aa: CASGRTANNEQFF

v_call: TRBV7-8
cdr3_aa: CASSLRTSGGPTDTQYF

v_call: TRBV5-1
cdr3_aa: CASKDMFYEQYF

v_call: TRBV27
cdr3_aa: CASSFRRPNTEAFF

v_call: TRBV28
cdr3_aa: CASSFAGGQPQHF

v_call: TRBV4-2
cdr3_aa: CASSQDSPGQGPPLEQYF

v_call: TRBV7-9
cdr3_aa: CASRTGEAPLHF

v_call: TRBV15
cdr3_aa: CATSRGGGSPRETQYF

v_call: TRBV19
cdr3_aa: CASSTTTGFGNEKLFF

v_call: TRBV15
cdr3_aa: CATSREGGGIFNEQFF